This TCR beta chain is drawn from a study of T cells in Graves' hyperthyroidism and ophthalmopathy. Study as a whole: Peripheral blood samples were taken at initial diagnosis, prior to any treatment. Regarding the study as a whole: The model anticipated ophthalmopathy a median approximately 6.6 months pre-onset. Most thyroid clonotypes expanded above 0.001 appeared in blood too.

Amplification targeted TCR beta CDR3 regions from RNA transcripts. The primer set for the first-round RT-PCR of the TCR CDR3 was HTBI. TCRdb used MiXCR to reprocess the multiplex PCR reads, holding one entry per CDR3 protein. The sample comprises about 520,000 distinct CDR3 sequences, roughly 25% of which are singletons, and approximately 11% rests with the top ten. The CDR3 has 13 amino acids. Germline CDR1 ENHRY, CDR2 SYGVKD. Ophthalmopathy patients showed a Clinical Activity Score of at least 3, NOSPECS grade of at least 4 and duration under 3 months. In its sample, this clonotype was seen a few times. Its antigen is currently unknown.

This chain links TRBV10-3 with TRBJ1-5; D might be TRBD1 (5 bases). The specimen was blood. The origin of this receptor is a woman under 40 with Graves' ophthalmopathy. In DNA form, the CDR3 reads TGTGCATCGGGGGACGACCGCAATCAGCCCCAGCATTTT. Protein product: CASGDDRNQPQHF.